The clone carrying this T cell receptor beta chain was seen more than once but under ten times. The antigen remains unidentified. The read stops 3 residues short of the end of the CDR3; the missing end is completed from the germline J gene. Patients and controls were mostly of Caucasian heritage. Blood samples were heparinized, about 4.5 to 9 ml per donor. The data were taken from a study of T cell clonality in common variable immunodeficiency. Study-wide findings and caveats: TCRbeta clonality was increased in CVID versus healthy controls.

Control and CVID samples contributed equal amounts of genomic DNA. Measured with immunoSEQ multiplex PCR; TCRdb has only the in-frame clones, and not every one. This sample has around 45,000 clones, each found more than once. Germline lookup yields CDR1 SGHVS and CDR2 FQNEAQ. The CDR3 contains 18 residues. Trimming took 5 bases from V and 4 from J, leaving 26 bases between them. The sample taken for sequencing was peripheral blood mononuclear cells. The sequence was collected from a person between 18 and 70 years old in good health. The chain links TRBV7-8 to TRBJ1-2; weak D call: TRBD1 (5 bases). CDR3 DNA, as far as it was read: TGTGCCAGCAGCACCCAAATTACAGGTCCCGGTCTTAGCTATGGC. Translation gives CASSTQITGPGLSYG. The complete CDR3 sequence is CASSTQITGPGLSYGYTF.